One sample yielded the 13 T cell receptor beta chains listed below, sequenced in a study of blood T cell repertoires in COVID-19. Sequencing was performed with immunoSEQ multiplex PCR; in TCRdb, only in-frame clones are kept and a portion is missing. Among over 250,000 clones listed, about 89% were seen once. The sequencing input was peripheral blood. Receptors were obtained from a man between 40 and 49 years old who had recovered from COVID-19.

V and J are TRBV3-1 (or the pseudogene TRBV3-2) and TRBJ2-5, with D perhaps matching TRBD2 (5 bases). Germline values: CDR1 LGHDT, CDR2 YNNKEL (reference sequence). Between the trimmed V and J ends, which lost 2 bases and 3 bases, there was a span of 16 bases. This CDR3 comprises 16 residues. The CDR3 reads CASSQRGEGTKETQYF. The CDR3 DNA is TGTGCCAGCAGCCAACGGGGAGAAGGAACCAAAGAGACCCAGTACTTC.

This clone has only a few counts. CDR3 region: CASSSGQPSGTFF. CDR3 coding DNA: TGTGCCAGCAGCTCGGGACAGCCCTCCGGCACGTTCTTC. V is TRBV5-4 and J is TRBJ2-1, with 7 bases lining up with TRBD1. The CDR3 covers 13 residues. Germline CDR1 is SGHNT and CDR2 is YYREEE (reference sequence). The J segment lost 15 bases and the V segment lost 3 bases, leaving 12 bases of the junction unmatched.

This chain joins TRBV4-3 and TRBJ2-1; a weak D match, TRBD2 (6 bases). Germline V gene sequence: CDR1 LGHNA, CDR2 YSLEER. This CDR3 is 14 amino acids long. V was pared by 1 base and J by 12 bases, with 16 bases between. CDR3 in amino acids: CASSQGRSHGRQFF. The CDR3 coding sequence is TGCGCCAGCAGCCAAGGGAGATCCCACGGGAGGCAGTTCTTC.

This sequence joins TRBV14 and TRBJ2-7; D might be TRBD1 (5 bases). The germline V gene encodes CDR1 SGHDN and CDR2 FVKESK. Trimming shortened V by 0 bases and J by 6 bases, and 15 bases separated the two germline ends. The length of the CDR3 is 15 residues. CDR3 residues: CASSQDAGWGVEQYF. DNA for the CDR3: TGTGCCAGCAGCCAAGATGCCGGGTGGGGCGTCGAGCAGTACTTC.

The V call is TRBV12-3 or TRBV12-4, the J call TRBJ1-2; D possibly corresponds to TRBD1 (6 bases). The CDR3 covers 13 residues. The V and J ends lost 1 base and 8 bases respectively, with 11 bases between them. CDR3 region: CASSLGVGGGYTF. The CDR3 nucleotides are TGTGCCAGCAGTTTAGGGGTAGGGGGAGGCTACACCTTC.

The chain couples TRBV7-2 to TRBJ1-5, with D unresolved. V was cut by 1 base and J by 2 bases, with 6 bases left in between. This CDR3 has 14 amino acids. Germline CDR1 and CDR2: SGHTA and FQGNSA. The CDR3 loop is CASSLVTRNQPQHF. The CDR3 DNA reads as TGTGCCAGCAGCTTAGTGACACGCAATCAGCCCCAGCATTTT.

The chain combines TRBV5-6 with TRBJ2-6; TRBD2 matches 8 bases. This CDR3 spans 18 amino acids. Per germline, CDR1 SGHDT and CDR2 YYEEEE. The J segment lost 0 bases and the V segment lost 0 bases, leaving 5 bases of the junction unmatched. The DNA of the CDR3 is TGTGCCAGCAGCTTGGCCGCGGGGGGAACCTCTGGGGCCAACGTCCTGACTTTC. Translated: CASSLAAGGTSGANVLTF.

The V call is TRBV29-1, the J call TRBJ1-5; 9 bases are a match to TRBD1. With 6 bases clipped from V and 2 bases from J, the junction kept 2 bases outside the gene matches. The CDR3 covers 13 residues. Germline V gives CDR1 SQVTM, CDR2 ANQGSEA. The CDR3 here is CSVGTGRNQPQHF. DNA for the CDR3: TGCAGCGTCGGGACAGGGCGCAATCAGCCCCAGCATTTT.

This chain links TRBV18 with TRBJ1-2; D unresolved. Looked up from germline, CDR1 is KGHSH and CDR2 is LQKENI. Trimming took off 2 bases at V and 1 base at J, with 8 bases between the two ends. This CDR3 has 14 residues. CDR3 protein: CASSPGRVNYGYTF. The CDR3 DNA reads TGTGCCAGCTCACCAGGGAGGGTTAACTATGGCTACACCTTC. The full variable domain, in which reference TRBV18 and TRBJ1-2 provide the parts outside the CDR3, is NAGVMQNPRHLVRRRGQEARLRCSPMKGHSHVYWYRQLPEEGLKFMVYLQKENIIDESGMPKERFSAEFPKEGPSILRIQQVVRGDSAAYFCASSPGRVNYGYTFGSGTRLTVV.

The chain combines TRBV29-1 with TRBJ2-7; 9 nucleotides line up with TRBD1. With 6 bases clipped from V and 2 bases from J, the junction kept 11 bases outside the gene matches. CDR3 size: 15 residues. CDR1 and CDR2 (germline): SQVTM, ANQGSEA. The CDR3 DNA sequence: TGCAGCGTCTCCGCCGGGACAGGGAAGGCCTACGAGCAGTACTTC. Translation: CSVSAGTGKAYEQYF.

This chain connects TRBV5-5 to TRBJ2-2; weak D call: TRBD2 (5 bases). This CDR3 is 15 amino acids long. From germline, CDR1 is SGHKS and CDR2 YYEKEE (reference sequence). V lost 0 bases to trimming and J lost 0 bases, with 6 bases between them. Here the CDR3 DNA reads TGTGCCAGCAGCTTGGGAGCGGCGAACACCGGGGAGCTGTTTTTT. This codes for CASSLGAANTGELFF.

The CDR3 sequence is CASSFTGTGDTGELFF. The CDR3 DNA reads TGTGCCAGCAGCTTCACCGGGACAGGTGACACCGGGGAGCTGTTTTTT. The V gene is TRBV7-3, the J gene TRBJ2-2; 8 bases match TRBD1. Germline lookup yields CDR1 SGHTA and CDR2 FQGTGA. The CDR3 is 16 residues long. V dropped 3 bases and J dropped 3; count of bases not matched to a gene: 6.

This rearrangement joins TRBV19 to TRBJ2-1; D perhaps matches TRBD2 (5 bases). V lost 6 bases and J lost 0, with 12 bases in between. This CDR3 is 15 amino acids long. Germline loops: CDR1 LNHDA, CDR2 SQIVND (reference sequence). CDR3 residues: CASSLGRSSYNEQFF. The CDR3 DNA follows: TGTGCCAGTAGCCTAGGGAGAAGCTCCTACAATGAGCAGTTCTTC.